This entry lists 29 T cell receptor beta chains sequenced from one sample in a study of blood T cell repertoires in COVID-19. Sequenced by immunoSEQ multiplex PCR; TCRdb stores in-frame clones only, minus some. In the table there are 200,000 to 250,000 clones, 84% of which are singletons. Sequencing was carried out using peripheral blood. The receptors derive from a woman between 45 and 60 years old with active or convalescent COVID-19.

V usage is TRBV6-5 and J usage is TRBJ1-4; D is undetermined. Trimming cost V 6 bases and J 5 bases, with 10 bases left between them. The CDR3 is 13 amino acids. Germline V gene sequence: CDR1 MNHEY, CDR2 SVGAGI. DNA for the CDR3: TGTGCCAGCAGCGATTCAGTGAATGAAAAACTGTTTTTT. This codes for CASSDSVNEKLFF.

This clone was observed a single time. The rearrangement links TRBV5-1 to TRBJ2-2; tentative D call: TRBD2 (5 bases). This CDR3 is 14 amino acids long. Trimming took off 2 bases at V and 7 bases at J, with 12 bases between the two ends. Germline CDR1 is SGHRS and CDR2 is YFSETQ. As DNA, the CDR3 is TGCGCCAGCAGCTTAGAGGGTTTCGGCGGGGAGCTGTTTTTT. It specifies CASSLEGFGGELFF. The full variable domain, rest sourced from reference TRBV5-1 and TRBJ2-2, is KAGVTQTPRYLIKTRGQQVTLSCSPISGHRSVSWYQQTPGQGLQFLFEYFSETQRNKGNFPGRFSGRQFSNSRSEMNVSTLELGDSALYLCASSLEGFGGELFFGEGSRLTVL.

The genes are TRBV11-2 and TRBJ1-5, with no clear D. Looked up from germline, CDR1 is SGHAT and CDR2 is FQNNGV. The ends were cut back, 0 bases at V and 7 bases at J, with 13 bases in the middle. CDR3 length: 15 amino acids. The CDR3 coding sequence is TGTGCCAGCAGCTTAGAGGTGGGTGCGAGGCAGCCCCAGCATTTT. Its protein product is CASSLEVGARQPQHF.

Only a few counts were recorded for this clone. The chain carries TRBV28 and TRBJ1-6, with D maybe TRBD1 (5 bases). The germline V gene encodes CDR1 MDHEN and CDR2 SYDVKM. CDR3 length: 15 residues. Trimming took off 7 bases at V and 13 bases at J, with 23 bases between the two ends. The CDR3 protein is CASNKGGGTDRPLHF. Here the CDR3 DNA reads TGTGCCAGCAACAAAGGAGGCGGGACCGATCGTCCCCTCCACTTT. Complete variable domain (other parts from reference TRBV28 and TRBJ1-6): DVKVTQSSRYLVKRTGEKVFLECVQDMDHENMFWYRQDPGLGLRLIYFSYDVKMKEKGDIPEGYSVSREKKERFSLILESASTNQTSMYLCASNKGGGTDRPLHFGNGTRLTVT.

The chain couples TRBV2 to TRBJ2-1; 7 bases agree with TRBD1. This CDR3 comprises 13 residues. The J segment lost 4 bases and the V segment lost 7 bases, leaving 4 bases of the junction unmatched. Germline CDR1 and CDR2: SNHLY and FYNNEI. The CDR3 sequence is CASKGQRYNEQFF. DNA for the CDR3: TGTGCCAGCAAGGGACAGCGGTACAATGAGCAGTTCTTC.

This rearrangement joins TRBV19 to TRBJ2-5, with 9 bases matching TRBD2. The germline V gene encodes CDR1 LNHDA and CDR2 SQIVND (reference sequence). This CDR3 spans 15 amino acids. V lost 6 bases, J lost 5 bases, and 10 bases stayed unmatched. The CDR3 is CASSTSGPGGETQYF. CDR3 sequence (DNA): TGTGCCAGTAGCACTAGCGGGCCTGGAGGGGAGACCCAGTACTTC.

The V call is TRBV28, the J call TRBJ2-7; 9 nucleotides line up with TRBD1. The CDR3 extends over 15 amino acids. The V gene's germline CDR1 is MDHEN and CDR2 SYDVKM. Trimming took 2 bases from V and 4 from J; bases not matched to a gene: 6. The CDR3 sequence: CASSLLGQGLYEQYF. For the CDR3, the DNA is TGTGCCAGCAGTTTACTGGGACAGGGTTTATACGAGCAGTACTTC.

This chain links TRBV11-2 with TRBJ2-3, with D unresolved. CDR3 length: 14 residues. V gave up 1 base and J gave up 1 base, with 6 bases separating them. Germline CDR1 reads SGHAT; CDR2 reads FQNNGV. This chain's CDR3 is CASSLARGTDTQYF. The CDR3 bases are TGTGCCAGCAGCTTAGCCCGGGGCACAGATACGCAGTATTTT.

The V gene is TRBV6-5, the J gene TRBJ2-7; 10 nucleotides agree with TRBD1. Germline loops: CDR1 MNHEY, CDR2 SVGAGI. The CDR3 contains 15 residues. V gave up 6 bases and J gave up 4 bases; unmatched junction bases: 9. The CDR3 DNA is TGTGCCAGCAGCGCCGGGACAGGGGCTCGGTACGAGCAGTACGTC. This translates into CASSAGTGARYEQYV.

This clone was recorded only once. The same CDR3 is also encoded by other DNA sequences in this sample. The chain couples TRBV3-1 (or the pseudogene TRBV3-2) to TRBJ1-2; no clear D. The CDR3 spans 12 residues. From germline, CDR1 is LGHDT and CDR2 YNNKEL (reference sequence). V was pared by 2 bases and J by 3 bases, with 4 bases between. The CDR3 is CASSQRDYGYTF. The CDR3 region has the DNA TGTGCCAGCAGCCAACGAGACTATGGCTACACCTTC.

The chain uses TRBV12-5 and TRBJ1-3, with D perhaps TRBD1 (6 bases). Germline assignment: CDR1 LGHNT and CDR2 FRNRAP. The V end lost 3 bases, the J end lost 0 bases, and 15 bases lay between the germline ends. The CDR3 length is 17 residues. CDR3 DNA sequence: TGTGCTAGTGGTTTAGATGTAGGGGGGGCCTCTGGAAACACCATATATTTT. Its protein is CASGLDVGGASGNTIYF.

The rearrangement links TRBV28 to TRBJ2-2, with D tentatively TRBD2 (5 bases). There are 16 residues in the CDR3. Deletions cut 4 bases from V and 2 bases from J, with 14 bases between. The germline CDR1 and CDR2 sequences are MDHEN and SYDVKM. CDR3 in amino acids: CASSSSGVANTGELFF. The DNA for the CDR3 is TGTGCCAGCAGTTCCTCCGGGGTGGCAAACACCGGGGAGCTGTTTTTT. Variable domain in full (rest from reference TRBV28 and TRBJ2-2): DVKVTQSSRYLVKRTGEKVFLECVQDMDHENMFWYRQDPGLGLRLIYFSYDVKMKEKGDIPEGYSVSREKKERFSLILESASTNQTSMYLCASSSSGVANTGELFFGEGSRLTVL.

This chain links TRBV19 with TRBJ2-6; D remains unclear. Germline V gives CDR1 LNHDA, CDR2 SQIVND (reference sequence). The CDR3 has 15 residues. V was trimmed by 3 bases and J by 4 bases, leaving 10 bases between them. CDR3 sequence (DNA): TGTGCCAGTAGTATCGGGTCCCTGGGGGCCAACGTCCTGACTTTC. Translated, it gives CASSIGSLGANVLTF.

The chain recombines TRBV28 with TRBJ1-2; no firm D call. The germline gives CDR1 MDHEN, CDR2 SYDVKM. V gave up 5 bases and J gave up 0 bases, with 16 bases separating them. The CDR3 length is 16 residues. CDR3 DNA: TGTGCCAGCAGTGCCAGCGCGGCACCAGCTAACTATGGCTACACCTTC. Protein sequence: CASSASAAPANYGYTF.

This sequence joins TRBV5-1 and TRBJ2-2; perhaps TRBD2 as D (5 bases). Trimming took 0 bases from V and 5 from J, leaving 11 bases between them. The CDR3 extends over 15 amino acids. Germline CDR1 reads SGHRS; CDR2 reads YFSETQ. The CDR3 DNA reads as TGCGCCAGCAGCTTGGGCGGACTTGGGACCGGGGAGCTGTTTTTT. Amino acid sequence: CASSLGGLGTGELFF.

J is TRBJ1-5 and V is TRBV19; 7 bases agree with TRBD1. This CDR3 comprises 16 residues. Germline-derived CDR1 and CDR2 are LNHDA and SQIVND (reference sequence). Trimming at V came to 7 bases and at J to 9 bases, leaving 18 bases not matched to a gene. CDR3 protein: CASTRTGGAGERPQHF. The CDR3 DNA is TGTGCCAGTACCAGGACAGGTGGAGCCGGGGAGAGGCCCCAGCATTTT.

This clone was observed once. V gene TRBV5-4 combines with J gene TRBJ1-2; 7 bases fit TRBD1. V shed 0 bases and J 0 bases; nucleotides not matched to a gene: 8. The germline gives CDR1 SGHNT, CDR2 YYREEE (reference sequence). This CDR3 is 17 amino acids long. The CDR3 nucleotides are TGTGCCAGCAGCTTGGCCACAGGGGCGAGACCTAACTATGGCTACACCTTC. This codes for CASSLATGARPNYGYTF.

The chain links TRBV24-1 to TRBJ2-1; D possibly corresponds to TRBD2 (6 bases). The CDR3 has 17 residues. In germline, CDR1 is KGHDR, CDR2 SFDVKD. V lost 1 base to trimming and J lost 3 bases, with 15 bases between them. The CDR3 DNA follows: TGTGCCACCAGTGATTTTCCATCCGGGAGCGGCTACAATGAGCAGTTCTTC. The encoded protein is CATSDFPSGSGYNEQFF.

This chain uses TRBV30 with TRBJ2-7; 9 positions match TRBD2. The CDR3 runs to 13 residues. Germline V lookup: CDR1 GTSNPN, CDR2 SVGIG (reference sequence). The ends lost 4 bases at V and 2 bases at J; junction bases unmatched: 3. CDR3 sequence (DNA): TGTGCCTGGAATAGACTAGCGGCCTACGAGCAGTACTTC. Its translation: CAWNRLAAYEQYF.

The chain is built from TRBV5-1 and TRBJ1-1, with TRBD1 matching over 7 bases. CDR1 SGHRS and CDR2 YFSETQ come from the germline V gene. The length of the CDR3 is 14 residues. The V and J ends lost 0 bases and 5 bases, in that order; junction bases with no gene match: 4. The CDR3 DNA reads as TGCGCCAGCAGCTTGGAACAGGGGTGGACTGAAGCTTTCTTT. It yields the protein CASSLEQGWTEAFF.

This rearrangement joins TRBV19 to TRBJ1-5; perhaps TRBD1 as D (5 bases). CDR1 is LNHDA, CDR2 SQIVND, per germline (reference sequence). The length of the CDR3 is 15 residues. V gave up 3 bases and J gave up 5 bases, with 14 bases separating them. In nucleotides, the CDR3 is TGTGCCAGTAGTATCGCGGGGCACGGAGATCAGCCCCAGCATTTT. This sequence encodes CASSIAGHGDQPQHF.

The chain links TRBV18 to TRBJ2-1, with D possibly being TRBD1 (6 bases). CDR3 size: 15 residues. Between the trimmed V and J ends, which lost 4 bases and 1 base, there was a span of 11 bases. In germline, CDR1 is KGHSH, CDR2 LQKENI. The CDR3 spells CASSLSQGSYNEQFF. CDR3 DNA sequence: TGTGCCAGCTCACTTTCACAGGGTTCCTACAATGAGCAGTTCTTC.

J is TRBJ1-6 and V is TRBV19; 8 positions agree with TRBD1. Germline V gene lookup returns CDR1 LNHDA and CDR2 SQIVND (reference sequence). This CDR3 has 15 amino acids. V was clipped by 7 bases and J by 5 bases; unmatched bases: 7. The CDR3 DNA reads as TGTGCCAGTACGACAGGGGTAGAGAATAATTCACCCCTCCACTTT. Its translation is CASTTGVENNSPLHF.

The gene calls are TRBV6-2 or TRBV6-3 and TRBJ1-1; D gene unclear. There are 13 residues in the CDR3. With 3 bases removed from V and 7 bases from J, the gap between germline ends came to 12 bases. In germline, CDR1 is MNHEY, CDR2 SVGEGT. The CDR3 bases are TGTGCCAGCAGTTATGGGCAGCCAGGTGAAGCTTTCTTT. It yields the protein CASSYGQPGEAFF.

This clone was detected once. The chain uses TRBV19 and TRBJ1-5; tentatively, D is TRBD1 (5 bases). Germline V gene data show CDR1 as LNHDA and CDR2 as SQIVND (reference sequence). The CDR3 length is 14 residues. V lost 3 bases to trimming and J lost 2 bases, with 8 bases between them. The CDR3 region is CASSMGQGNQPQHF. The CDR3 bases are TGTGCCAGTAGTATGGGGCAGGGCAATCAGCCCCAGCATTTT.

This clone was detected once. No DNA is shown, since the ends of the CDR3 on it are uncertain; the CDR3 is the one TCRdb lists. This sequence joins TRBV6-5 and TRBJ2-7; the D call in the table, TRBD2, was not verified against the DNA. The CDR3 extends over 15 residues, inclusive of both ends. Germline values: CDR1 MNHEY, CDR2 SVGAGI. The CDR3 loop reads CASILASGGSYEQYV.

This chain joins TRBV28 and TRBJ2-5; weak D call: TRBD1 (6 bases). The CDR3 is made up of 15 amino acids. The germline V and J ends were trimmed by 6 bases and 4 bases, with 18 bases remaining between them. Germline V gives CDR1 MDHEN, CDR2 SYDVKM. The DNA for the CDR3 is TGTGCCAGCAGCCTCTCTGGGGGCCGACTAGAGACCCAGTACTTC. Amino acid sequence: CASSLSGGRLETQYF. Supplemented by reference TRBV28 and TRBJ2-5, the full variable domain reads DVKVTQSSRYLVKRTGEKVFLECVQDMDHENMFWYRQDPGLGLRLIYFSYDVKMKEKGDIPEGYSVSREKKERFSLILESASTNQTSMYLCASSLSGGRLETQYFGPGTRLLVL.

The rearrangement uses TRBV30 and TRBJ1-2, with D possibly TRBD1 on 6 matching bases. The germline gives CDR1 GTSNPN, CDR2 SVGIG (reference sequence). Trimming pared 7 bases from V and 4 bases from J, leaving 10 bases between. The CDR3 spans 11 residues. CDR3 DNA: TGTGCCTCCACCAGGGGCTATGGCTACACCTTC. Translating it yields CASTRGYGYTF.

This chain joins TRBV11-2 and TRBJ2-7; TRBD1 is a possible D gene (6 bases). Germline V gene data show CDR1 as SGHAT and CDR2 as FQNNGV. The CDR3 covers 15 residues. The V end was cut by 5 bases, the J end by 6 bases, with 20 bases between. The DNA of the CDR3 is TGTGCCAGCAGCCCGCTCCGGACAGCTTATCTCGAGCAGTACTTC. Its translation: CASSPLRTAYLEQYF.